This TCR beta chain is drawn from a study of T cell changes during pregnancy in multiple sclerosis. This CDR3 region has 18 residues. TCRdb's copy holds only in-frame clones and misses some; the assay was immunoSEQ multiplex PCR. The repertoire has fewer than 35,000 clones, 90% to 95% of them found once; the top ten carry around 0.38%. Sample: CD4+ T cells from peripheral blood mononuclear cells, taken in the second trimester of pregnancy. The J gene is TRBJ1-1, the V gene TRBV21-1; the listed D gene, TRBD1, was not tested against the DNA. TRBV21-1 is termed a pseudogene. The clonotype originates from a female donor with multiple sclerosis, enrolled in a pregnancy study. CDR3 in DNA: TGTGCCAGCTGCTGCGGGCTGGGACAGACTAAGAGGTGGACTGAAGCTTTCTTT. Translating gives CASCCGLGQTKRWTEAFF.